One and the same sample provided the 19 T cell receptor beta chains below, sequenced in a study of cytomegalovirus exposure and HLA in healthy donors. Libraries were prepared by immunoSEQ multiplex PCR; TCRdb keeps only in-frame clonotypes and omits some of them. The profile shows under 200,000 clones, about 90% of them singletons. The sequencing input was PBMCs. The receptor source for this set is a woman aged 25 to 39 in good health and CMV-seronegative.

V and J are TRBV27 and TRBJ1-5; 7 bases match TRBD1. Germline CDR1 reads MNHEY; CDR2 reads SMNVEV (reference sequence). V dropped 6 bases and J dropped 6; count of bases not matched to a gene: 8. The CDR3 consists of 14 residues. Here the CDR3 DNA reads TGTGCCAGCAGACCACAGGGGATGGGTCAGCCCCAGCATTTT. Translation: CASRPQGMGQPQHF.

The V gene is TRBV6-5, the J gene TRBJ2-7; the match to TRBD2 covers 10 bases. Germline V gives CDR1 MNHEY, CDR2 SVGAGI. The CDR3 totals 16 residues. Trimming took 2 bases from V and 1 from J; bases not matched to a gene: 5. CDR3 sequence: CASSYASGSVSYEQYF. CDR3 bases: TGTGCCAGCAGTTACGCTAGCGGGAGCGTATCCTACGAGCAGTACTTC.

The chain combines TRBV14 with TRBJ1-1; D unclear. Trimming took off 3 bases at V and 0 bases at J, with 11 bases between the two ends. There are 15 residues in the CDR3. Germline V gives CDR1 SGHDN, CDR2 FVKESK. CDR3 amino acids: CASSQNRIMNTEAFF. CDR3 sequence (DNA): TGTGCCAGCAGCCAGAACAGAATCATGAACACTGAAGCTTTCTTT.

The V call is TRBV5-1, the J call TRBJ1-5; no reliable D call. Germline lookup yields CDR1 SGHRS and CDR2 YFSETQ. Trimming removed 0 bases from V and 4 bases from J, with 5 bases in between. The CDR3 is 13 residues long. CDR3 protein: CASSLEENQPQHF. DNA of the CDR3: TGCGCCAGCAGCTTGGAAGAGAATCAGCCCCAGCATTTT.

This clone was observed a single time. The rearrangement links TRBV9 to TRBJ1-1, with D maybe TRBD1 (5 bases). Germline lookup yields CDR1 SGDLS and CDR2 YYNGEE. This CDR3 region has 15 residues. V lost 2 bases and J 1 base, leaving 12 bases between the germline ends. The CDR3, as DNA: TGTGCCAGCAGCGTCGGACATGACCCGAACACTGAAGCTTTCTTT. Translated, it gives CASSVGHDPNTEAFF.

V usage is TRBV7-8 and J usage is TRBJ2-2, with D perhaps TRBD2 (6 bases). Germline CDR1 and CDR2: SGHVS and FQNEAQ. The CDR3 sequence is 14 residues long. V lost 5 bases and J 6 bases, leaving 13 bases between the germline ends. CDR3: CASSPQGGPGELFF. The CDR3 coding sequence is TGTGCCAGCAGCCCCCAAGGAGGGCCCGGGGAGCTGTTTTTT.

This clone appeared a single time. The rearrangement links TRBV27 to TRBJ2-7; the match to TRBD2 covers 13 bases. Trimming at V came to 6 bases and at J to 2 bases, leaving 13 bases not matched to a gene. In germline, CDR1 is MNHEY, CDR2 SMNVEV (reference sequence). CDR3 size: 18 residues. CDR3 DNA sequence: TGTGCCAGCAGAAAAGGACTAGCGGGAGAGAGAATACCCTACGAGCAGTACTTC. Its translation: CASRKGLAGERIPYEQYF.

V gene TRBV19 combines with J gene TRBJ2-1; D ambiguous. CDR3 size: 13 residues. With 3 bases removed from V and 7 bases from J, the gap between germline ends came to 10 bases. The germline V gene has CDR1 LNHDA and CDR2 SQIVND (reference sequence). In nucleotides, the CDR3 is TGTGCCAGTAGTATTAGACCGCGGAATGAGCAGTTCTTC. Translated, it gives CASSIRPRNEQFF. Full variable domain (outside the CDR3, taken from reference TRBV19 and TRBJ2-1): DGGITQSPKYLFRKEGQNVTLSCEQNLNHDAMYWYRQDPGQGLRLIYYSQIVNDFQKGDIAEGYSVSREKKESFPLTVTSAQKNPTAFYLCASSIRPRNEQFFGPGTRLTVL.

The chain links TRBV7-2 to TRBJ1-4; 7 nucleotides match TRBD1. This CDR3 has 17 amino acids. V lost 1 base, J lost 4 bases, and 9 bases stayed unmatched. Per germline, CDR1 SGHTA and CDR2 FQGNSA. The CDR3, as DNA: TGTGCCAGCAGCTTAGTCTCGGGGACAGCGAATAATGAAAAACTGTTTTTT. This codes for CASSLVSGTANNEKLFF. The full variable domain, in which reference TRBV7-2 and TRBJ1-4 provide the parts outside the CDR3, is GAGVSQSPSNKVTEKGKDVELRCDPISGHTALYWYRQSLGQGLEFLIYFQGNSAPDKSGLPSDRFSAERTGGSVSTLTIQRTQQEDSAVYLCASSLVSGTANNEKLFFGSGTQLSVL.

The V and J genes are TRBV6-1 and TRBJ1-3, with D unclear. The germline CDR1 and CDR2 sequences are MNHNS and SASEGT. This CDR3 comprises 11 residues. Trimming removed 8 bases at V and 1 base at J, with 3 bases between. The CDR3 loop is CASVSGNTIYF. The CDR3 DNA is TGTGCCAGCGTATCTGGAAACACCATATATTTT.

The gene calls are TRBV19 and TRBJ2-2; 9 nucleotides align to TRBD1. The CDR3 has 17 residues. Germline loops: CDR1 LNHDA, CDR2 SQIVND (reference sequence). V dropped 6 bases and J dropped 5; count of bases not matched to a gene: 13. The DNA of the CDR3 is TGTGCCAGTAGCAAAGGACAGGGGTTCGAGTGGACCGGGGAGCTGTTTTTT. Translated, it gives CASSKGQGFEWTGELFF.

DNA for the CDR3: TGTGCCTGGAGTGTACCCAGCGGGGGGTACAATGAGCAGTTCTTC. Translating gives CAWSVPSGGYNEQFF. The chain couples TRBV30 to TRBJ2-1; TRBD2 matches at 9 bases. The length of the CDR3 is 15 residues. Germline lookup yields CDR1 GTSNPN and CDR2 SVGIG (reference sequence). J lost 4 bases, V lost 0 bases, and 4 bases had no gene match.

The rearrangement links TRBV7-9 to TRBJ1-2, with no clear D. Germline V gene lookup returns CDR1 SEHNR and CDR2 FQNEAQ (reference sequence). Trimming removed 1 base from V and 6 bases from J, with 9 bases in between. The CDR3 covers 13 residues. CDR3 in DNA: TGTGCCAGCAGCTTAGGGTTGGGGAATGGCTACACCTTC. It yields the protein CASSLGLGNGYTF.

The chain links TRBV12-5 to TRBJ1-2; 11 bases agree with TRBD1. CDR1 and CDR2 from the germline V gene are LGHNT and FRNRAP. V trimming: 0 bases; J trimming: 5 bases; junction bases outside the gene matches: 8. CDR3 length: 17 amino acids. The CDR3 DNA follows: TGTGCTAGTGGTTTGGTACTCGGACAGGGGGCGCGGTATGGCTACACCTTC. Protein: CASGLVLGQGARYGYTF.

The V gene is TRBV2, the J gene TRBJ1-2, with a possible D match to TRBD1 (6 bases). CDR3 size: 14 residues. Per the germline V gene, CDR1 is SNHLY and CDR2 is FYNNEI. Trimming left V 7 bases short and J 5 bases short, with 17 bases between. Here the CDR3 DNA reads TGTGCCAGCAAGGGGGGCACACTTGTATATGGCTACACCTTC. Translation gives CASKGGTLVYGYTF.

This rearrangement joins TRBV21-1 to TRBJ1-4; the table calls TRBD1, which could not be checked here. TRBV21-1 is assigned pseudogene status. This CDR3 is built from 16 residues. The CDR3 DNA reads TGTGCCAGCAGCTTTAGGGGGATGCCGGACAATGAAAAACTGTTTTTT. Translation gives CASSFRGMPDNEKLFF.

This clone was observed once. CDR3 nucleotide sequence: TGCGCCAGCAGCTCAACCAACGGGGTGTTGAGGGCTACGCAGTATTTT. Residues: CASSSTNGVLRATQYF. The chain employs TRBV5-1 and TRBJ2-3, with TRBD2 as a possible D gene (5 bases). The V and J ends lost 3 bases and 8 bases respectively, with 22 bases between them. Germline V gene data show CDR1 as SGHRS and CDR2 as YFSETQ. This CDR3 comprises 16 residues.

By proportion, this clone is large. The chain carries TRBV4-2 and TRBJ2-2; D gene uncertain. The V and J ends lost 0 bases and 10 bases respectively, with 9 bases between them. Looked up from germline, CDR1 is LGHNA and CDR2 is YNFKEQ. CDR3 length equals 13 residues. DNA for the CDR3: TGTGCCAGCAGCCAAGATGAGACTGCGGAGCTGTTTTTT. Amino acid sequence: CASSQDETAELFF.

The chain recombines TRBV6-1 with TRBJ2-2, with D hard to call. V was pared by 2 bases and J by 10 bases, with 8 bases between. CDR1 MNHNS and CDR2 SASEGT come from the germline V gene. This CDR3 contains 12 residues. CDR3 nucleotide sequence: TGTGCCAGCAGTGAAAGCCCCGAGGAGCTGTTTTTT. Translated: CASSESPEELFF.